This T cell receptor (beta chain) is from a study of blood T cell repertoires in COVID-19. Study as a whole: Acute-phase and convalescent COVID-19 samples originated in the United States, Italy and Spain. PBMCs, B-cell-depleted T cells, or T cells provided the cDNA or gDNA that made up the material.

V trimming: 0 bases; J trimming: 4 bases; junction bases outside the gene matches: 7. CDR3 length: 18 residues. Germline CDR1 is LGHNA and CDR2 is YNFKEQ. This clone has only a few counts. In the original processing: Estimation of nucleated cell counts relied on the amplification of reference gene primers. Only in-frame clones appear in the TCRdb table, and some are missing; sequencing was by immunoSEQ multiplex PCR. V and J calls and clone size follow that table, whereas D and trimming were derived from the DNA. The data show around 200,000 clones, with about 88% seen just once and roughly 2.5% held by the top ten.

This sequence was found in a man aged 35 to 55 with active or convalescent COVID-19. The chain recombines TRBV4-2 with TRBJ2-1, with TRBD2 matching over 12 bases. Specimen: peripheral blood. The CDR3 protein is CASSQESSLAGGYNEQFF. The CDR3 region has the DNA TGTGCCAGCAGCCAAGAAAGTTCACTAGCGGGGGGTTACAATGAGCAGTTCTTC.